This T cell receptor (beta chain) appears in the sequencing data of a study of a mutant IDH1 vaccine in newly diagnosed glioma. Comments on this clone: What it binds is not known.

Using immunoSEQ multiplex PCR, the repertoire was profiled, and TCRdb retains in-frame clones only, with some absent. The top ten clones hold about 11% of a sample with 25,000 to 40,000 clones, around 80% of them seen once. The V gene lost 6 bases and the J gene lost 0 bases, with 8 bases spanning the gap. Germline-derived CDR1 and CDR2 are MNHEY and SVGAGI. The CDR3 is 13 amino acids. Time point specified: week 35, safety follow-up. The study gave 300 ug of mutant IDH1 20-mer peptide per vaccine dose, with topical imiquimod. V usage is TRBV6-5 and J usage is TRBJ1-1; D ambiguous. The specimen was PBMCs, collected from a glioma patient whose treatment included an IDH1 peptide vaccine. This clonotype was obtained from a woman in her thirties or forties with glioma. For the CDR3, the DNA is TGTGCCAGCAGCCCCCCTATGAACACTGAAGCTTTCTTT. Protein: CASSPPMNTEAFF.